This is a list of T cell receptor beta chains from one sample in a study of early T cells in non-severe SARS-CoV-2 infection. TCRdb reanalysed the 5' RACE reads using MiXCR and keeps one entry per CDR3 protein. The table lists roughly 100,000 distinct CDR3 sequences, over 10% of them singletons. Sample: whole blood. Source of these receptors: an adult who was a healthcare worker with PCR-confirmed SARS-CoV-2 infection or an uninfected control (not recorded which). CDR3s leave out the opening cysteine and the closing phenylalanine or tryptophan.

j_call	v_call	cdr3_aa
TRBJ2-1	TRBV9	ASSVGGLQAHEQF
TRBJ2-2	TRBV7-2	ASSPGTSPGELF
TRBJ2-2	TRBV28	ASTRGPNTGELF
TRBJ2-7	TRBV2	ASSDWLGYEQY
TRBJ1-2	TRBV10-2	ASRGLGTAGYT
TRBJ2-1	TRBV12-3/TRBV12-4	ASSFSINEQF
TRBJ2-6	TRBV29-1	SVERGAGPGANVLT
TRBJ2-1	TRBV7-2	ASSSGRPNNEQF
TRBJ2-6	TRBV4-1	ASSQERVSGRAGANVLT
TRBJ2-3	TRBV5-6	ASSRNRGSRTDTQY
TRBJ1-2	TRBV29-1	SVEEAGYGYT
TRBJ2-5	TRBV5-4	ASSLNNQETQY
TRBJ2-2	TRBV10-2	ASRGGGPNTGELF
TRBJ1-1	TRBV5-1	ASSSSGGEAF
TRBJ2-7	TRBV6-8	ASSYSQGHEQY
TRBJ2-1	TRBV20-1	SARIFSYNEQF
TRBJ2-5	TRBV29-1	SVRTQGAPMAQY
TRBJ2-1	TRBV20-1	SAVAETSSYNEQF
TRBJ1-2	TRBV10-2	ASSENGEIGYT
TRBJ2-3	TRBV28	ASSFLGDTDTQY
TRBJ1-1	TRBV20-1	SARAPGYYTEAF
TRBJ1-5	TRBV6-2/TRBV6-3	ASSSTGMWNLPGNQPQH
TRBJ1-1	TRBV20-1	SASSGRSSEAF
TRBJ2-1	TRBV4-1	ASSQLVGYNEQF
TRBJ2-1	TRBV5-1	ASKFADNEQF
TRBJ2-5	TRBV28	ASSSLAGGLTTQY
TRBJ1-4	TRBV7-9	ASSSLSTGDNEKLF
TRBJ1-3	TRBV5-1	ASSGWGSSFGDQSGNTIY
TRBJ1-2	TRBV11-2	ASSLALRTKYGYT
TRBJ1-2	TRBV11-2	ASSRGGLYGYT
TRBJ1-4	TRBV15	ATSRVPRRNEKLF
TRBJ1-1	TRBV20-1	SAMTLAAEAF
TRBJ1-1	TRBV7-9	ASSKNTEAF
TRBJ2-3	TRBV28	ASSQPLDTQY
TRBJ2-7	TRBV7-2	ASSLGVYRVLEEQY
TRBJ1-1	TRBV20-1	SARDLGKNTEAF
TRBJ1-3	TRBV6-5	ASSYLANSGNTIY
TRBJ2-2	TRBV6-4	ASSDSPTLRTGELF
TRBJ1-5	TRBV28	ASSFRTLYGNQPQH
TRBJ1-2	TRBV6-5	ASTLSHLLNYGYT
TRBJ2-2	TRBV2	ANRREYTGELF
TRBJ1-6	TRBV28	ASSLRVSPLH
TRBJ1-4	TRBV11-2	ASSLVGRDNEKLF
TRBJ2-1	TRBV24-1	ATSVGRSLLGQF
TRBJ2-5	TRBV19	ASSPRAGKETQY
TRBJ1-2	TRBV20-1	SARGGAAAGYT
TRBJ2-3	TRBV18	ASLTSSGTDTQY
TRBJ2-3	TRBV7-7	ASSLGLGSDTQY
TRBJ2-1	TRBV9	ASSVDPGGYNEQF
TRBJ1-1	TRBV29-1	SAMPRTLNTEAF
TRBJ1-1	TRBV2	ASIRGGVTEAF
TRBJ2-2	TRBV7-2	ASSATGELF
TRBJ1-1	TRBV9	ASSVAHGVEAF
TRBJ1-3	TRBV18	ASSPAPGNTIY
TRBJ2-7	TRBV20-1	SARAERGHRVRGEQY
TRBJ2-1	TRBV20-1	SARSPLGEQF
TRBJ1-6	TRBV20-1	SARDEEVDFSPLH